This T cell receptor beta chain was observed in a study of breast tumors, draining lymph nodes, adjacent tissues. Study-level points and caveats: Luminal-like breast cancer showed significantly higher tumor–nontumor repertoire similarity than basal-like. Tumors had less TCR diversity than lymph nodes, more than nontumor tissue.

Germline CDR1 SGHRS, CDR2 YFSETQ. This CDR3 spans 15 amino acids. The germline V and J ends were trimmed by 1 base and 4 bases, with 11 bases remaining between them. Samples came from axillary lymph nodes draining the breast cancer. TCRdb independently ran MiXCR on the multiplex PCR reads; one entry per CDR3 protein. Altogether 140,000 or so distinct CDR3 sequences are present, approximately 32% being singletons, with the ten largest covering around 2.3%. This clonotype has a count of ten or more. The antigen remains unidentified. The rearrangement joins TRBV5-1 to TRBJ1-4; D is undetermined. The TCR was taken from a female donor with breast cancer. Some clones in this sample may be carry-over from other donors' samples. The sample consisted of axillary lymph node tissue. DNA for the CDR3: TGCGCCAGCAGCTTGTTCGGCAGCTATAATGAAAAACTGTTTTTT. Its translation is CASSLFGSYNEKLFF.